This T cell receptor (beta chain) was captured in a study of shared clonotypes between healthy human individuals. CD45RO-negative cells were positively selected for CCR7, leaving out terminally differentiated effector memory CD45RA+ cells. The data were produced by immunoSEQ multiplex PCR, yet TCRdb's version contains in-frame clones alone and is incomplete. The repertoire holds roughly 2.1 million clones, with more than 85% as singletons. This clone was detected only once. V was clipped by 1 base and J by 2 bases, with 12 bases between them. This CDR3 is built from 17 residues. Germline-derived CDR1 and CDR2 are SNHLY and FYNNEI.

The chain uses TRBV2 and TRBJ2-6; D remains ambiguous. This sequence originates from a man aged 18 to 29 in good health. Some clones in this sample may be carry-over from other donors' samples. The specimen sequenced was naive CD8+ T cells from PBMCs. The CDR3 DNA is TGTGCCAGCAGTGAAGGTTTCCTCCGGCCTGGGGCCAACGTCCTGACTTTC. This codes for CASSEGFLRPGANVLTF.